This entry describes one T cell receptor (beta chain). This clonotype has at least ten counts. It lacks a known antigen. Qualities for individual bases were not recorded, and no much larger clone is one base off. The TCR beta CDR3 regions were amplified from RNA transcripts. For the first round of RT-PCR on the TCR CDR3, the HTBI primer set was used together with the Qiagen OneStep RT-PCR kit. Libraries were constructed in a second round of multiplex PCR, after which size selection and purification were performed. Sequencing of the libraries was done on an Illumina HiSeq2000 using paired-end 100 bp reads. The authors processed their data as follows. SOAPnuke was used to process the raw data, throwing out any read that contained adapters or uncalled bases, had a mean Phred below 15, or lacked an exact constant-primer or identifier match. COPE v1.2.5 was used to merge the high-quality paired reads, and each unique nucleotide sequence was defined as a clonotype. Clonotypes were aligned to IMGT TRBV, TRBD and TRBJ reference segments using MiTCR v1.1. The analysis included only V-J combinations with a frequency above 0.0001, which together covered 99% to 99.2% of the repertoires. The TCS score was defined as the ratio of F50 (clonal expansion) to E x V (chaos), calculated using BLOSUM62-based TCRdist between CDR3 peptides within each V-J. Welch's t-statistics and random forest reduced around 520 V-J features to roughly 13, which were used in a naive Bayes classifier (R e1071). TCRdb ran its own pipeline on the public reads, namely fastp trimming at Q25 and MiXCR clone calling, and kept in-frame beta chains. Rows merge per CDR3 protein into single entries with the most common DNA and genes. These V and J calls are TCRdb output, not the study's own analysis. The sample table records about 210,000 distinct CDR3 sequences; roughly 15% of these occur just once. The ten largest clones take up approximately 46% of the sample.

For this chain, trimming is 0 bases at the V end and 9 bases at the J end, and the number of junction bases without a gene match is 15. The CDR3, from cysteine to phenylalanine, totals 17 residues. The CDR3 DNA has 51 bases and is translated from base 1. Sequences SGHRS (CDR1) and YFSETQ (CDR2) are obtained from the germline V gene. The data belong to a study of T cells in Graves' hyperthyroidism and ophthalmopathy (dated by TCRdb to between 2018 and 2021). With regard to the full study: Peripheral blood samples were taken at initial diagnosis, before any treatment was given. TCR V-J signatures able to tell the groups apart were searched for in a discovery cohort of 95 or so patients, of whom around 42 had Graves' ophthalmopathy and around 58 had stable Graves' hyperthyroidism. An independent validation cohort of under 20 hyperthyroidism patients and some 15 patients who later progressed to ophthalmopathy tested prospective prediction of ophthalmopathy. The approximately 100 discovery patients were divided at random into training and test sets in a 7:3 ratio. In several Graves' hyperthyroidism patients, the study also compared T-cell repertoires from thyroid tissue with T-cell repertoires from blood. Following sampling, methimazole starting at 30 mg daily was given to hyperthyroidism patients, and high-dose intravenous methylprednisolone was given to ophthalmopathy patients. The paper describes TCR Vbeta CDR3 sequencing of about 140 peripheral blood samples, made up of about 41 ophthalmopathy patients, approximately 73 hyperthyroidism patients and 17 progressor patients.

Stable Graves' hyperthyroidism was defined as the absence of progression to ophthalmopathy over 18 months of follow-up. Hyperthyroidism patients were aged 18 to 65 years and newly diagnosed, with disease duration of less than 2 months. The study excluded patients with uncontrolled infections, other autoimmune diseases, pregnancy or lactation. Diagnoses were established on the basis of clinical symptoms, serum thyroxine and TRAb, thyroid ultrasound, and orbital computed tomography. PBMCs were separated from around 9.1 ml of fresh peripheral blood using Ficoll-Paque density gradient centrifugation. Total RNA was extracted with Trizol reagent, and quality was checked on an Agilent 2100 Bioanalyzer. On the study overall, not on this receptor specifically: No statistical method was used to fix the sample size in advance, and group allocation was not hidden from the investigators. In validation, progression to ophthalmopathy was predicted by the model with 70.59% sensitivity and about 72% specificity, a median of approximately 6.5 months before onset. Most expanded thyroid clonotypes (frequency above 0.001) were also detected in blood, suggesting blood repertoires may reflect thyroid immune responses. Ophthalmopathy was separated from stable hyperthyroidism by a 13 V-J signature model, with 85% to 90% sensitivity and just over 81% specificity obtained in cross-validation and 80%/75% obtained in testing.

The TCR originated in a man aged 50-60 years with Graves' hyperthyroidism. The rearranged segments are TRBV5-1 and TRBJ2-1; TRBD2 matches 7 bases in the middle. The sequencing sample was made of blood. The nucleotide sequence is TGCGCCAGCAGCTTGGTGGCCTTAGGGGCGGGAGATCCTGAGCAGTTCTTC. The encoded protein is CASSLVALGAGDPEQFF. Beyond the CDR3, the reference TRBV5-1 and TRBJ2-1 genes provide the residues; the full variable domain reads: KAGVTQTPRYLIKTRGQQVTLSCSPISGHRSVSWYQQTPGQGLQFLFEYFSETQRNKGNFPGRFSGRQFSNSRSEMNVSTLELGDSALYLCASSLVALGAGDPEQFFGPGTRLTVL.